This T cell receptor beta chain was sequenced for a study of T cell responses to AZD1222 COVID-19 vaccine. The table came from immunoSEQ multiplex PCR; TCRdb's copy has only in-frame clones and leaves some out. The data show 150,000 or so clones, roughly 91% seen once. The germline V gene encodes CDR1 SQVTM and CDR2 ANQGSEA. The CDR3 loop spans 11 amino acids. V lost 8 bases to trimming and J lost 4 bases, with 9 bases between them. With regard to this clone: Its antigen is still unknown.

Overall study findings and caveats: Unmutated regions of variants are reportedly targeted by nearly half of spike-specific TCRs. Baseline seropositivity occurred in only six AZD1222 recipients. Without day 14 samples, only post-peak T cell repertoires were studied. There were vaccine-associated CD4 TCRs across spike, dominant at 160-218 and 743-854.

The starting material was peripheral blood, obtained 28 days after the second AZD1222 dose. The chain is built from TRBV29-1 and TRBJ1-3; D gene uncertain. This receptor was obtained from an adult who received the AZD1222 COVID-19 vaccine. CDR3 region: CSLRSGNTIYF. CDR3 bases: TGCAGCTTAAGGTCCGGAAACACCATATATTTT.